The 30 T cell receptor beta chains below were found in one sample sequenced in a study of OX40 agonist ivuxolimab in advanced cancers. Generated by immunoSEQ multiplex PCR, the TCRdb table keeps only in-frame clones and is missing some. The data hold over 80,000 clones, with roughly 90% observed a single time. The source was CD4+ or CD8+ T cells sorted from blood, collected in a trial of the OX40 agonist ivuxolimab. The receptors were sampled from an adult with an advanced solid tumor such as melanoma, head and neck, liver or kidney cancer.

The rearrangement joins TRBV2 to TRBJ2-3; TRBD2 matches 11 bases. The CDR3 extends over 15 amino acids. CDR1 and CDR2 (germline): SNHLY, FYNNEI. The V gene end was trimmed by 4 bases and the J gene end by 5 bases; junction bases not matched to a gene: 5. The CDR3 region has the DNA TGTGCCAGCAGTGGTACTAGCGGGAGTATAGATACGCAGTATTTT. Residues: CASSGTSGSIDTQYF.

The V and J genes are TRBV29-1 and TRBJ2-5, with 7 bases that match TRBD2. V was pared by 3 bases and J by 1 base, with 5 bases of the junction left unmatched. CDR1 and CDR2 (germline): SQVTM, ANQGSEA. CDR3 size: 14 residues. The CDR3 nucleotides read TGCAGCGTTGATCCGGGAGGAATCCAAGAGACCCAGTACTTC. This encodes CSVDPGGIQETQYF.

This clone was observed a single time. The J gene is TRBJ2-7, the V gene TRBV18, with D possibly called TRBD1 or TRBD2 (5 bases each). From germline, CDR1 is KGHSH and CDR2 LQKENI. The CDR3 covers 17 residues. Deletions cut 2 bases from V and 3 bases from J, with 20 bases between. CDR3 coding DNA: TGTGCCAGCTCACCATCTATTATGTCGGGAAGGGGCTACGAGCAGTACTTC. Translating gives CASSPSIMSGRGYEQYF.

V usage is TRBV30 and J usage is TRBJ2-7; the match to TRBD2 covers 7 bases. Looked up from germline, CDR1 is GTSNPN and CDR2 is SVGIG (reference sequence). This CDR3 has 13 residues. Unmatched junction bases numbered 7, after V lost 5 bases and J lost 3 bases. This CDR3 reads CAWSPGLNYEQYF. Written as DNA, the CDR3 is TGTGCCTGGTCCCCGGGACTAAACTACGAGCAGTACTTC.

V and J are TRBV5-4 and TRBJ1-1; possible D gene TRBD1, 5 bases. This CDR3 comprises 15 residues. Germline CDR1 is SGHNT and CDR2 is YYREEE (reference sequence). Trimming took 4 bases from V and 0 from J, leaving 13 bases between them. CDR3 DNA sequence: TGTGCCAGCAGCACGATCCGGGGGTTGAACACTGAAGCTTTCTTT. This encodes CASSTIRGLNTEAFF.

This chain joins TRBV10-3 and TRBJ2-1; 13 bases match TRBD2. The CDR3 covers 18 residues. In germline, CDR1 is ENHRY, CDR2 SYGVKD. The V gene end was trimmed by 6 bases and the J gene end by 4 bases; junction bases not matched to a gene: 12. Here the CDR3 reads CAIRSGTSGKGEYNEQFF. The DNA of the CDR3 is TGTGCCATCAGGTCCGGGACTAGCGGGAAGGGGGAGTACAATGAGCAGTTCTTC.

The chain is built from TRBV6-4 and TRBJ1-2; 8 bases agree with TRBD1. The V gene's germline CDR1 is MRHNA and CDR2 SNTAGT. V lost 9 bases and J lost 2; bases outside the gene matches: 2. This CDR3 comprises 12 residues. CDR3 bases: TGTGCCAGAGGACAGGGCAACTATGGCTACACCTTC. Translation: CARGQGNYGYTF.

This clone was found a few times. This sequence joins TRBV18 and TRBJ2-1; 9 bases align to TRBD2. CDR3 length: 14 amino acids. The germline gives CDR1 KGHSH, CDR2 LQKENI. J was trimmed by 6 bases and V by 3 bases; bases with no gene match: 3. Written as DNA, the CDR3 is TGTGCCAGCTCACCGACGCGGGAGGGCAATGAGCAGTTCTTC. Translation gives CASSPTREGNEQFF.

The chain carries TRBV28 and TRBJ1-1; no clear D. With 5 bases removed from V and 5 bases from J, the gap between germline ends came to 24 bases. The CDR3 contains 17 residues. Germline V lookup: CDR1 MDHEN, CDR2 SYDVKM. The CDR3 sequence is CASSTVSAAFRRTEAFF. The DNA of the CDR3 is TGTGCCAGCAGTACCGTATCGGCGGCATTTCGACGGACTGAAGCTTTCTTT.

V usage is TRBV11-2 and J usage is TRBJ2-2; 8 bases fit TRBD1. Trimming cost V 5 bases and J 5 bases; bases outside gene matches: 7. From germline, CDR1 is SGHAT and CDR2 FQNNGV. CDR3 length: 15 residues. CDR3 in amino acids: CASSTDRAGTGELFF. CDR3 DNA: TGTGCCAGCAGCACGGACAGGGCGGGAACCGGGGAGCTGTTTTTT.

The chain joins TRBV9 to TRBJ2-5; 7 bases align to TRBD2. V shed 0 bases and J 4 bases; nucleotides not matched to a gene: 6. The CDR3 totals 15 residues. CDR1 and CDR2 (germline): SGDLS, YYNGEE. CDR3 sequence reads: CASSVDPGGLETQYF. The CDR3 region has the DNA TGTGCCAGCAGCGTAGACCCCGGGGGGTTAGAGACCCAGTACTTC.

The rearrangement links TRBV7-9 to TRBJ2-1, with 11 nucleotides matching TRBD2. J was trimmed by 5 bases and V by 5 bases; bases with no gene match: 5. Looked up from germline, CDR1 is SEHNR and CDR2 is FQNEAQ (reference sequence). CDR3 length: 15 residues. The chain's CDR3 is CASSQKGLADNEQFF. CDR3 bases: TGTGCCAGCAGCCAAAAGGGACTAGCGGACAATGAGCAGTTCTTC. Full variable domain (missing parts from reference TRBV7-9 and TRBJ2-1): DTGVSQNPRHKITKRGQNVTFRCDPISEHNRLYWYRQTLGQGPEFLTYFQNEAQLEKSRLLSDRFSAERPKGSFSTLEIQRTEQGDSAMYLCASSQKGLADNEQFFGPGTRLTVL.

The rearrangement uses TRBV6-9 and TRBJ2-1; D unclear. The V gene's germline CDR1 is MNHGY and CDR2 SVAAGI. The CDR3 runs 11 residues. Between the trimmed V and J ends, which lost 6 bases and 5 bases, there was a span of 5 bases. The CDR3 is CASRVHNEQFF. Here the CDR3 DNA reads TGTGCCAGCAGAGTCCACAATGAGCAGTTCTTC.

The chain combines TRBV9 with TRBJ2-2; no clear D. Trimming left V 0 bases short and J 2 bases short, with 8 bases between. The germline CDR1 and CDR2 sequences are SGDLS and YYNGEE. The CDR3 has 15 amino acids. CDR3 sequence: CASSVDTINTGELFF. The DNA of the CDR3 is TGTGCCAGCAGCGTAGATACTATCAACACCGGGGAGCTGTTTTTT. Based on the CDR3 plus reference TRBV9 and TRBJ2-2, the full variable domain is DSGVTQTPKHLITATGQRVTLRCSPRSGDLSVYWYQQSLDQGLQFLIQYYNGEERAKGNILERFSAQQFPDLHSELNLSSLELGDSALYFCASSVDTINTGELFFGEGSRLTVL.

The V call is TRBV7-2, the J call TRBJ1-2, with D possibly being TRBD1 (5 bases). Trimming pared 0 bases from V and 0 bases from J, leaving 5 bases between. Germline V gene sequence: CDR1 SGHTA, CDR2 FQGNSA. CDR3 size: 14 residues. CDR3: CASSLAGANYGYTF. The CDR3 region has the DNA TGTGCCAGCAGCTTAGCGGGGGCTAACTATGGCTACACCTTC.

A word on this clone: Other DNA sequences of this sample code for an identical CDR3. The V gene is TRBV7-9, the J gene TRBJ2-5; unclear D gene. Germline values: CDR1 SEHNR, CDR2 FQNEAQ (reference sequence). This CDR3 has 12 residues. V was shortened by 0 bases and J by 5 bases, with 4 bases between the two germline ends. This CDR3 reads CASSLASETQYF. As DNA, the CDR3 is TGTGCCAGCAGCTTAGCGAGTGAGACCCAGTACTTC.

The CDR3 sequence is CASSTEVGPYEQYF. CDR3 coding DNA: TGTGCCAGCTCAACAGAGGTCGGGCCCTACGAGCAGTACTTC. V is TRBV18 and J is TRBJ2-7; no reliable D call. The V and J ends lost 5 bases and 2 bases respectively, with 13 bases between them. This CDR3 has 14 residues. From germline, CDR1 is KGHSH and CDR2 LQKENI.

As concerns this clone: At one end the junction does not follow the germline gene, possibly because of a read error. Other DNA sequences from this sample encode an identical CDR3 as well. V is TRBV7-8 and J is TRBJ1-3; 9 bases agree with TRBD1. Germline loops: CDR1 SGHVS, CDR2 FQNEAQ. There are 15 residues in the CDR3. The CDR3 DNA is TGTGCCAGTAGCTTAGTGGACAGGGGCGGAAACACCATATATTTT. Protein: CASSLVDRGGNTIYF.

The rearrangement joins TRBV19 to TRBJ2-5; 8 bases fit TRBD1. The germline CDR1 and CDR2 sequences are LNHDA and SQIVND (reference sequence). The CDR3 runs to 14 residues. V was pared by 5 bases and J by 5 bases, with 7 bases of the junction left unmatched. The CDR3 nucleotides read TGTGCCAGTAGTGCGGCAGGGGGCGGGGAGACCCAGTACTTC. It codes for CASSAAGGGETQYF.

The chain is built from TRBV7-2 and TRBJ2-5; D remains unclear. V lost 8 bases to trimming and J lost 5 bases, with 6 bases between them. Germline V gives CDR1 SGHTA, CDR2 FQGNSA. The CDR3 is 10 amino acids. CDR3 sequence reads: CASGRETQYF. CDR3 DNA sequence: TGTGCCAGCGGTCGGGAGACCCAGTACTTC.

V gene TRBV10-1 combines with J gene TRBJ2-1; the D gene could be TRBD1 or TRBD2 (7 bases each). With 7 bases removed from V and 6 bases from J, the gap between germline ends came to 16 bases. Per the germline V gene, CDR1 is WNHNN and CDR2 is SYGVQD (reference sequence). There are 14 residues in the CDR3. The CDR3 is CASNQGGWFNEQFF. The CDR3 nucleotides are TGCGCCAGCAACCAGGGGGGGTGGTTCAATGAGCAGTTCTTC.

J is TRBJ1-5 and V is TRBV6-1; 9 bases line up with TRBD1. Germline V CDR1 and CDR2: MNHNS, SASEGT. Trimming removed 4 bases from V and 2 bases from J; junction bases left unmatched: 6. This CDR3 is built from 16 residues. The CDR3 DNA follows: TGTGCCAGCAGTGTCGGGACAGGGCTGCGCAATCAGCCCCAGCATTTT. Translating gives CASSVGTGLRNQPQHF.

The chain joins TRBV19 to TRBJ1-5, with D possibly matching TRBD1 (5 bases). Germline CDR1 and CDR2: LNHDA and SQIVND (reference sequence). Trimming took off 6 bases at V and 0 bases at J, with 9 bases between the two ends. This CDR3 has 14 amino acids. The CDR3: CASRDTHSNQPQHF. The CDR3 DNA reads TGTGCCAGTAGGGACACCCATAGCAATCAGCCCCAGCATTTT.

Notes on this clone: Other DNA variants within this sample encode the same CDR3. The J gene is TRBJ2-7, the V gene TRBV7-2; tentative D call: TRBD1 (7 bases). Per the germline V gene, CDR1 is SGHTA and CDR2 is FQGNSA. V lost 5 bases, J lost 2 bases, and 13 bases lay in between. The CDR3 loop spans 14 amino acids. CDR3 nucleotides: TGTGCCAGCAGCCCCCAGGGGGGCCCCTACGAGCAGTACTTC. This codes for CASSPQGGPYEQYF.

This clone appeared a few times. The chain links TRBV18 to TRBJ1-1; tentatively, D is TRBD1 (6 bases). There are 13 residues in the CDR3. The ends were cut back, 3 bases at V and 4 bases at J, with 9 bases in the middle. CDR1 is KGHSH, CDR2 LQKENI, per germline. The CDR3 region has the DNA TGTGCCAGCTCACCTACAGGGTTCACTGAAGCTTTCTTT. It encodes CASSPTGFTEAFF.

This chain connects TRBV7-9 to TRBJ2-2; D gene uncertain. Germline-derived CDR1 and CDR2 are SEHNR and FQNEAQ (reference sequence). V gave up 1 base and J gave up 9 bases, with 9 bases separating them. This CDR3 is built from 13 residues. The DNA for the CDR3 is TGTGCCAGCAGCTTAGGACCACCGAGGGAGCTGTTTTTT. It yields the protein CASSLGPPRELFF.

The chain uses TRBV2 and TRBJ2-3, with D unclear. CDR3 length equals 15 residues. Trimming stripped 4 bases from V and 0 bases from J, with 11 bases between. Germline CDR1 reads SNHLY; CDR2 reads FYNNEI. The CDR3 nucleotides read TGTGCCAGCAGTGTGGAAGGCTTGAGCACAGATACGCAGTATTTT. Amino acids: CASSVEGLSTDTQYF.

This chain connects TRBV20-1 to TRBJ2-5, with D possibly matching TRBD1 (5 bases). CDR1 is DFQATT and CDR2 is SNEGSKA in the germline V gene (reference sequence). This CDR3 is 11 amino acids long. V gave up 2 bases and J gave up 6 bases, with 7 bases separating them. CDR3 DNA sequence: TGCAGTGCTAGACAGGGAAAGACCCAGTACTTC. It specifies CSARQGKTQYF.

CDR3 amino acids: CASSPTPTGVREQYF. CDR3 DNA: TGTGCCAGCAGCCCGACACCTACGGGGGTGCGCGAGCAGTACTTC. V and J are TRBV9 and TRBJ2-7; TRBD2 might be the D (6 bases). The germline V gene encodes CDR1 SGDLS and CDR2 YYNGEE. This CDR3 contains 15 residues. V was clipped by 4 bases and J by 6 bases, with 20 bases between them. Filled out from reference TRBV9 and TRBJ2-7, the complete variable domain reads DSGVTQTPKHLITATGQRVTLRCSPRSGDLSVYWYQQSLDQGLQFLIQYYNGEERAKGNILERFSAQQFPDLHSELNLSSLELGDSALYFCASSPTPTGVREQYFGPGTRLTVT.

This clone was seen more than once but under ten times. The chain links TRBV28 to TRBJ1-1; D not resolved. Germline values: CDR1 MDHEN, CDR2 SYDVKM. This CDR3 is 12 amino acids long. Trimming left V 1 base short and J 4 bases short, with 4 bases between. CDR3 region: CASSLSVTEAFF. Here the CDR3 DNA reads TGTGCCAGCAGTTTATCGGTCACTGAAGCTTTCTTT.